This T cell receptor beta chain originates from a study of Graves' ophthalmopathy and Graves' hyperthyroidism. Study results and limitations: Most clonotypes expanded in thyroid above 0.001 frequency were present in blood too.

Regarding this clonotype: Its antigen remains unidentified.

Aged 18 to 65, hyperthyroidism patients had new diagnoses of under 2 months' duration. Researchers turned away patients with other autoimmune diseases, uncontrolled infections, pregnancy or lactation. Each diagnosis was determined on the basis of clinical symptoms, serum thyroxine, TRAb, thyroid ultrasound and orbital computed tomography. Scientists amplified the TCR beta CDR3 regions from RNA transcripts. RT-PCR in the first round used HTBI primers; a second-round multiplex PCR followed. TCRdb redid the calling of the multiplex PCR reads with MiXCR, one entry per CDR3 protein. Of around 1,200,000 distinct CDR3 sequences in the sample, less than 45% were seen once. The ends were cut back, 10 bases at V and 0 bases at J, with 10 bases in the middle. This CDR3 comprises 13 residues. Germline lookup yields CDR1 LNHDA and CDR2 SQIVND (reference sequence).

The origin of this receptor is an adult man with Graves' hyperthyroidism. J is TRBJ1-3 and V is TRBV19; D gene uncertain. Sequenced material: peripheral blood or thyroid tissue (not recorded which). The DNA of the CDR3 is TGTGCCACCCGTCGGAGCTCTGGAAACACCATATATTTT. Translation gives CATRRSSGNTIYF.